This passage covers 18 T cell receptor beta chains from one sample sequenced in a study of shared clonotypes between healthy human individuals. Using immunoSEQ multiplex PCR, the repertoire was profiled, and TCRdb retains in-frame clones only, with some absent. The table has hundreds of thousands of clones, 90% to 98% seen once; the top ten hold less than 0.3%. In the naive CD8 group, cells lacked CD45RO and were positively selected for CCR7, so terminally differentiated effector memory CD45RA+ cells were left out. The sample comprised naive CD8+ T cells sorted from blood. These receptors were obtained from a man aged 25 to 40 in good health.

CDR3 DNA sequence: TGTGCCAGCGAGGACAATGACTACGAGCAGTACTTC. Its protein is CASEDNDYEQYF. This sequence joins TRBV7-9 and TRBJ2-7; D might be TRBD1 (5 bases). V gave up 8 bases and J gave up 3 bases, with 11 bases separating them. The CDR3 is made up of 12 amino acids. Germline loops: CDR1 SEHNR, CDR2 FQNEAQ (reference sequence).

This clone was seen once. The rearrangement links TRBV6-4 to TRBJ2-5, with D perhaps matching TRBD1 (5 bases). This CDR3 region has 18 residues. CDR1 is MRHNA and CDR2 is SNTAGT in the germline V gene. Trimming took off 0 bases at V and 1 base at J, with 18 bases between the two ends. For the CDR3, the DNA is TGTGCCAGCAGTGACTCACCACAGGCGAGCCCTTTCCAAGAGACCCAGTACTTC. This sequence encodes CASSDSPQASPFQETQYF.

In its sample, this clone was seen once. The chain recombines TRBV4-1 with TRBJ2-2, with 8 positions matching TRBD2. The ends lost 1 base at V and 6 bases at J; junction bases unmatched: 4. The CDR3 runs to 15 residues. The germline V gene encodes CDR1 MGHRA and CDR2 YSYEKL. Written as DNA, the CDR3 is TGCGCCAGCAGCCAAGGACTAGCGAATGCCGGGGAGCTGTTTTTT. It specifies CASSQGLANAGELFF.

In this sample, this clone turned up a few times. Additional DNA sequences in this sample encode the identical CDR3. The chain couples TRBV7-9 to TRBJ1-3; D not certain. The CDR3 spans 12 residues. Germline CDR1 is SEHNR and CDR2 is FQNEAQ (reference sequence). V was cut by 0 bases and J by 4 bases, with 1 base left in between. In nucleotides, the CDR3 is TGTGCCAGCAGCTTAGCCGGAAACACCATATATTTT. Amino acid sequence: CASSLAGNTIYF.

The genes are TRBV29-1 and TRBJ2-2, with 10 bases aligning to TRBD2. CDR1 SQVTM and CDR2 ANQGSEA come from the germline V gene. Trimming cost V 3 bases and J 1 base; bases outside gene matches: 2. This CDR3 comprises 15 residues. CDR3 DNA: TGCAGCGTTGAGGGGACTAGCGAGAACACCGGGGAGCTGTTTTTT. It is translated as CSVEGTSENTGELFF.

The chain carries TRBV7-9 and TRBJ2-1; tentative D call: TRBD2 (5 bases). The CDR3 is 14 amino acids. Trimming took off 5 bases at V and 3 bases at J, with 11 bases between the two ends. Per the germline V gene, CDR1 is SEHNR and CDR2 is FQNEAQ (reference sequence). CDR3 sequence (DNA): TGTGCCAGCAGCGGGAGCCCCGACTACAATGAGCAGTTCTTC. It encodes CASSGSPDYNEQFF.

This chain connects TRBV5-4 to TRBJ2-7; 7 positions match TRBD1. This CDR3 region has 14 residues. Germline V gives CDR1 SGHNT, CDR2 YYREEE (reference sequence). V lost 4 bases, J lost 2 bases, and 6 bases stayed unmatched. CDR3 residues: CASSRDRNTYEQYF. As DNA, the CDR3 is TGTGCCAGCAGCAGGGACAGAAACACCTACGAGCAGTACTTC.

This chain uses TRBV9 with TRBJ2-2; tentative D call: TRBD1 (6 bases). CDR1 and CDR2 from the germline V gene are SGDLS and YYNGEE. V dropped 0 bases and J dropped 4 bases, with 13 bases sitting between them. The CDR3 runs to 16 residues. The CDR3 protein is CASSVARGWSTGELFF. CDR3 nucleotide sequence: TGTGCCAGCAGCGTAGCAAGGGGGTGGAGCACCGGGGAGCTGTTTTTT.

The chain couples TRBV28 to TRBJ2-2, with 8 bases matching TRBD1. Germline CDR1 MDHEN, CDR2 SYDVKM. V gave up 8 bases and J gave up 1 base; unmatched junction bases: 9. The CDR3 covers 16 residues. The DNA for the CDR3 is TGTGCCAGCCGGATGGACAGGGAGGTGAACACCGGGGAGCTGTTTTTT. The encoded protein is CASRMDREVNTGELFF.

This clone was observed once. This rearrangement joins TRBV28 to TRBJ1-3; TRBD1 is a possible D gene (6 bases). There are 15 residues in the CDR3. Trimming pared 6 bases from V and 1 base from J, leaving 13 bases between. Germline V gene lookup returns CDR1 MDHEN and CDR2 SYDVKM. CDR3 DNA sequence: TGTGCCAGCAGACAGGGAAGTTCTTCTGGAAACACCATATATTTT. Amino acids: CASRQGSSSGNTIYF. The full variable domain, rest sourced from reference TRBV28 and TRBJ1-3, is DVKVTQSSRYLVKRTGEKVFLECVQDMDHENMFWYRQDPGLGLRLIYFSYDVKMKEKGDIPEGYSVSREKKERFSLILESASTNQTSMYLCASRQGSSSGNTIYFGEGSWLTVV.

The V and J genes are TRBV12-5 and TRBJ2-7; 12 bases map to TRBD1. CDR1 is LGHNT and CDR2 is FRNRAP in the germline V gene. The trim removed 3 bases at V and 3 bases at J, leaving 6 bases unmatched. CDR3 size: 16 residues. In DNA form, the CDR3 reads TGTGCTAGTGGTTTTTACCGGGACAGGGGGCTCTACGAGCAGTACTTC. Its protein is CASGFYRDRGLYEQYF.

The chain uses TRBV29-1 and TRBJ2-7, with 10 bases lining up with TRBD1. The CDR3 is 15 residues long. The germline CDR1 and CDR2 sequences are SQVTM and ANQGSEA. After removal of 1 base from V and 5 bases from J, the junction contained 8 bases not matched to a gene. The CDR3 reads CSVEGGDRGRNEQYF. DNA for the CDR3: TGCAGCGTTGAAGGTGGGGACAGGGGAAGGAACGAGCAGTACTTC.

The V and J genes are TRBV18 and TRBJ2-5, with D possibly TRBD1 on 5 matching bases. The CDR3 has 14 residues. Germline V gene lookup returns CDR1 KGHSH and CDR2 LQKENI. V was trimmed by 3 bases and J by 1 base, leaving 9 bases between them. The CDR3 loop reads CASSPPTVQETQYF. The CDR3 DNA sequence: TGTGCCAGCTCACCTCCGACAGTCCAAGAGACCCAGTACTTC.

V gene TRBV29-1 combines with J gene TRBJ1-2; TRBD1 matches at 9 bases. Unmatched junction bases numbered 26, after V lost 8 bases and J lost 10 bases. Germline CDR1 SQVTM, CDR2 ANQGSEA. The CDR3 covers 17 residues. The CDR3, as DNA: TGCAGCTTTGGAGTTCGGGACAGGGATTCTCGGCCCACTGACTACACCTTC. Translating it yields CSFGVRDRDSRPTDYTF.

The CDR3 DNA reads as TGTGCCAGCACTGGGGAGCGGGAGAGTGGTGGGGATACGCAGTATTTT. Translation: CASTGERESGGDTQYF. The J gene is TRBJ2-3, the V gene TRBV2, with 8 bases lining up with TRBD2. Germline CDR1 reads SNHLY; CDR2 reads FYNNEI. CDR3 size: 16 residues. Trimming removed 7 bases from V and 6 bases from J; junction bases left unmatched: 15.

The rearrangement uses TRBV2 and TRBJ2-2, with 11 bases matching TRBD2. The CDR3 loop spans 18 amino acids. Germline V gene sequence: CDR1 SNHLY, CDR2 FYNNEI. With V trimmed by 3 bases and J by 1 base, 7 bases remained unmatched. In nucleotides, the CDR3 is TGTGCCAGCAGTGACCCAACTAGCGGGAGTGGGAACACCGGGGAGCTGTTTTTT. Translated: CASSDPTSGSGNTGELFF.

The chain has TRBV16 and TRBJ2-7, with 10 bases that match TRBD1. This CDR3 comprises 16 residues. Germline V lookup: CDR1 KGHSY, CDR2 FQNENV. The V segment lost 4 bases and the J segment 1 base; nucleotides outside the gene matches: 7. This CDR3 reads CASSPTTGGLSYEQYF. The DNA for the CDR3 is TGTGCCAGCAGCCCCACGACAGGGGGCTTATCCTACGAGCAGTACTTC.

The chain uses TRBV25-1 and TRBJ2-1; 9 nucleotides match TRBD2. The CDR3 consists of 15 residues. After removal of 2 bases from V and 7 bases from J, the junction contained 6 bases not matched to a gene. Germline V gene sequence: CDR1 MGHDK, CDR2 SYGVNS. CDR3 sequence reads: CASSEVGGRVNEQFF. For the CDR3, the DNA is TGTGCCAGCAGTGAAGTCGGCGGGAGGGTTAATGAGCAGTTCTTC.